This paragraph covers one T cell receptor beta chain sequence. Its matching antigen is unknown. The sample belongs to a study of shared clonotypes between healthy human individuals. Findings and caveats of the study: What naive subsets generally showed was a larger estimated richness than memory subsets showed.

Sequencing was at deep level. Repertoires were generated with immunoSEQ multiplex PCR, while TCRdb's copy carries only in-frame clones and drops some. The sample comprises around 2.3 million clones, almost 96% of which are singletons, and roughly 0.13% rests with the top ten. The CDR3 has 13 residues. Trimming cost V 4 bases and J 8 bases; bases outside gene matches: 4. Germline V gene sequence: CDR1 MDHEN, CDR2 SYDVKM. Material: naive CD4+ T cells sorted from blood. Indicated subset: CD45RA+ positively selected. The chain combines TRBV28 with TRBJ2-4; 8 positions match TRBD2. This sequence originates from a man aged 18 to 35 in good health. DNA of the CDR3: TGTGCCAGCAGTTCGGGGGGGATGGACATTCAGTACTTC. It is translated as CASSSGGMDIQYF.